The present TCR beta chain was sequenced within a study of CD4 T cells in relation to SARS-CoV-2 and coronaviruses. A word on this clone: Its specificity is unknown.

The length of the CDR3 is 15 residues. The V gene end was trimmed by 4 bases and the J gene end by 2 bases; junction bases not matched to a gene: 4. The V gene's germline CDR1 is LNHDA and CDR2 SQIVND (reference sequence). Study conclusions and caveats: In roughly 60% of donors, memory CD4+ clonotypes crossrecognized SARS-CoV-2 and at least one common cold coronavirus spike. Memory recall responses, not primary responses primed in culture, are what the assay detects. Crossreactivity was assessed only for spike protein, not other viral proteins.

Uncultured naive and memory CD4+ T cells supplied DNA for deep TCR-beta sequencing. Using immunoSEQ multiplex PCR, the repertoire was profiled, and TCRdb retains in-frame clones only, with some absent. This sample carries under 70,000 clones, about nine tenths of them seen once, and the ten largest clones take roughly 1.4%. Before the COVID-19 pandemic, during about 2010-2018, CD4+ T cells were taken from unexposed donors. The sample taken for sequencing was memory CD4+ T cells from PBMCs. The chain uses TRBV19 and TRBJ2-5; 10 bases align to TRBD2. The receptor was isolated from a human donor in good health. The CDR3 spells CASSSMGLAQETQYF. Here the CDR3 DNA reads TGTGCCAGTAGTAGCATGGGACTAGCGCAAGAGACCCAGTACTTC.